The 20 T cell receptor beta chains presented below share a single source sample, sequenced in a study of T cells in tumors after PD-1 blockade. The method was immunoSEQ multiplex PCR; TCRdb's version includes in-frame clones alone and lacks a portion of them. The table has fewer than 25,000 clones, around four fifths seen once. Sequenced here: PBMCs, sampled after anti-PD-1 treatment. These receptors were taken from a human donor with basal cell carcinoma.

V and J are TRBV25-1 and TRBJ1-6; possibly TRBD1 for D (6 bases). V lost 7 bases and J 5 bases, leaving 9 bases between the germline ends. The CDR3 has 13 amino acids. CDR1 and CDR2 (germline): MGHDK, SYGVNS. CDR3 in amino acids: CASKGHHNSPLHF. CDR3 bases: TGTGCCAGCAAGGGACATCATAATTCACCCCTCCACTTT.

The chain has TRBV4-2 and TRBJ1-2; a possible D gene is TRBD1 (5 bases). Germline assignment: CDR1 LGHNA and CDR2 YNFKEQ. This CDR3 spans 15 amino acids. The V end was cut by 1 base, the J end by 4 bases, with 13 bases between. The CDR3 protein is CASSQGMGLGYGYTF. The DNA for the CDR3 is TGTGCCAGCAGCCAAGGTATGGGGCTCGGCTATGGCTACACCTTC.

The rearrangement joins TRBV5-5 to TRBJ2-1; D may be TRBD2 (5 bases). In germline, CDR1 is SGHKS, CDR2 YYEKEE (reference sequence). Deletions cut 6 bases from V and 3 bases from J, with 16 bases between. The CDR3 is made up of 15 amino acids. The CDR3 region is CASTSQGGSYNEQFF. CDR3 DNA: TGTGCCAGCACCTCCCAAGGAGGTAGCTACAATGAGCAGTTCTTC.

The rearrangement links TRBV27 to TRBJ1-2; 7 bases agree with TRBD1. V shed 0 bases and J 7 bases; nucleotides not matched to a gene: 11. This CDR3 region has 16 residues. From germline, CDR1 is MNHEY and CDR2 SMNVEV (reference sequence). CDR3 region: CASSLSGTETRGGYTF. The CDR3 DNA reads TGTGCCAGCAGTTTATCGGGGACAGAGACCAGGGGTGGCTACACCTTC.

The chain's CDR3 is CASSQDLGARYYGYTF. The CDR3, as DNA: TGTGCCAGCAGCCAAGATCTGGGGGCGCGGTACTATGGCTACACCTTC. The chain recombines TRBV14 with TRBJ1-2; D possibly corresponds to TRBD1 (6 bases). CDR3 length: 16 amino acids. Deletions cut 0 bases from V and 3 bases from J, with 14 bases between. Germline CDR1 and CDR2: SGHDN and FVKESK. Combining the CDR3 with reference TRBV14 and TRBJ1-2 gives the whole variable domain EAGVTQFPSHSVIEKGQTVTLRCDPISGHDNLYWYRRVMGKEIKFLLHFVKESKQDESGMPNNRFLAERTGGTYSTLKVQPAELEDSGVYFCASSQDLGARYYGYTFGSGTRLTVV.

CDR3 bases: TGTGCCAGCAGTTATAGCGGGCGGGTACCCGAAGCAGAGACCCAGTACTTC. Amino acid sequence: CASSYSGRVPEAETQYF. The J gene is TRBJ2-5, the V gene TRBV27; 7 bases map to TRBD2. The length of the CDR3 is 17 residues. J lost 4 bases, V lost 4 bases, and 15 bases had no gene match. The V gene's germline CDR1 is MNHEY and CDR2 SMNVEV (reference sequence).

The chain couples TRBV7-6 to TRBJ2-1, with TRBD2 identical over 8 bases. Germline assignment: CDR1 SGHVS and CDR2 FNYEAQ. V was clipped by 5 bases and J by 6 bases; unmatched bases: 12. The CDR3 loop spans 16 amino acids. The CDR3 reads CASSPGRSGGSNEQFF. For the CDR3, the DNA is TGTGCCAGCAGCCCGGGGAGGAGCGGGGGTAGCAATGAGCAGTTCTTC. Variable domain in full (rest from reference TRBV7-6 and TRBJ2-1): GAGVSQSPRYKVTKRGQDVALRCDPISGHVSLYWYRQALGQGPEFLTYFNYEAQQDKSGLPNDRFSAERPEGSISTLTIQRTEQRDSAMYRCASSPGRSGGSNEQFFGPGTRLTVL.

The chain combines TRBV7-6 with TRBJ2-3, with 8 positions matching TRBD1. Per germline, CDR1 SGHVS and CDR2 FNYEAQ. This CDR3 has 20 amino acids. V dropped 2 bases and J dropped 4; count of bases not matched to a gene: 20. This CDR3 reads CASSLSPSVRKTGVADTQYF. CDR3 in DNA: TGTGCCAGCAGCTTATCCCCCTCGGTTCGAAAGACAGGGGTGGCAGATACGCAGTATTTT.

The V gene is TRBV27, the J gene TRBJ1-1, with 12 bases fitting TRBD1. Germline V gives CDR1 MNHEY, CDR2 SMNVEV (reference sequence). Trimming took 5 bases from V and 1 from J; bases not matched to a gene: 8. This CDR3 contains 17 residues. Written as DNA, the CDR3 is TGTGCCAGCAGTGGCGGGACAGGGGGCATTAGGAACACTGAAGCTTTCTTT. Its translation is CASSGGTGGIRNTEAFF.

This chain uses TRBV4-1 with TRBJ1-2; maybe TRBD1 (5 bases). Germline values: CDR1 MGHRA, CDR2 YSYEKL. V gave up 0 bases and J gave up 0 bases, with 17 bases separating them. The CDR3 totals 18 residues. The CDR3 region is CASSQDLLGVDTNYGYTF. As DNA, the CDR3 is TGCGCCAGCAGCCAAGATCTCTTAGGCGTGGACACTAACTATGGCTACACCTTC.

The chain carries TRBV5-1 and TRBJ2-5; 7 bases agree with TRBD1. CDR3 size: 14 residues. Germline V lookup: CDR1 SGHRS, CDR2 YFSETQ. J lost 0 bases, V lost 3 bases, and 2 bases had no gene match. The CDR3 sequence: CASSSGQNQETQYF. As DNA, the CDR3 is TGCGCCAGCAGCTCGGGACAGAACCAAGAGACCCAGTACTTC.

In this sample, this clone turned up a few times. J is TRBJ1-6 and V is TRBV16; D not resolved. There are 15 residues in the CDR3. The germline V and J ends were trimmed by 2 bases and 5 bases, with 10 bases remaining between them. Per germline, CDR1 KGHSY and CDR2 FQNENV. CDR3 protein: CASSQDLHHNSPLHF. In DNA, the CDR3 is TGTGCCAGCAGCCAAGATCTTCACCATAATTCACCCCTCCACTTT.

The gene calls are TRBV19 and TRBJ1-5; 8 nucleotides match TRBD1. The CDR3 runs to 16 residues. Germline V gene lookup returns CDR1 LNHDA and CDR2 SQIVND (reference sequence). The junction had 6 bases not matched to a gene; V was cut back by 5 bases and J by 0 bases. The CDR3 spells CASSPDRGSSNQPQHF. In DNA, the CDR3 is TGTGCCAGTAGTCCCGACAGGGGATCTAGCAATCAGCCCCAGCATTTT.

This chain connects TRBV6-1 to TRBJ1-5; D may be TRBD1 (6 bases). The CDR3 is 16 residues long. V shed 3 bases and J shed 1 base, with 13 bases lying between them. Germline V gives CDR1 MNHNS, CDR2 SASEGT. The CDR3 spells CASSDWDMRSNQPQHF. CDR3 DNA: TGTGCCAGCAGTGACTGGGACATGCGCAGCAATCAGCCCCAGCATTTT.

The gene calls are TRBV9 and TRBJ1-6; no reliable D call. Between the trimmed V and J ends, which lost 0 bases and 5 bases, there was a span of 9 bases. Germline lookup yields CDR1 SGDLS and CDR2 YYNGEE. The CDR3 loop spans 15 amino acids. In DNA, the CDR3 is TGTGCCAGCAGCGTAGGAATCCCAGATAATTCACCCCTCCACTTT. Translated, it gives CASSVGIPDNSPLHF.

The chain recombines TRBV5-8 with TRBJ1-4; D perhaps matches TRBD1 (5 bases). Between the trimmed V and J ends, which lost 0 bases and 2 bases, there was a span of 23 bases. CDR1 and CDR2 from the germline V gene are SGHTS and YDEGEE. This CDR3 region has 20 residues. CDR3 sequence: CASSLGRALAGGVTNEKLFF. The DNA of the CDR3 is TGTGCCAGCAGCTTGGGCAGGGCCCTCGCAGGTGGGGTCACTAATGAAAAACTGTTTTTT. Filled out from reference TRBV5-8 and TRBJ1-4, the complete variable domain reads EAGVTQSPTHLIKTRGQQATLRCSPISGHTSVYWYQQALGLGLQFLLWYDEGEERNRGNFPPRFSGRQFPNYSSELNVNALELEDSALYLCASSLGRALAGGVTNEKLFFGSGTQLSVL.

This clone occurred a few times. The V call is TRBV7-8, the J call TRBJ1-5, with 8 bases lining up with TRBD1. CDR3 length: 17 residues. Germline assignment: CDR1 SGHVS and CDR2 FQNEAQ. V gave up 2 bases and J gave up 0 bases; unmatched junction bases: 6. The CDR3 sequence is CASSLNDRGYSNQPQHF. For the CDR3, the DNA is TGTGCCAGCAGCTTAAACGACAGGGGCTATAGCAATCAGCCCCAGCATTTT.

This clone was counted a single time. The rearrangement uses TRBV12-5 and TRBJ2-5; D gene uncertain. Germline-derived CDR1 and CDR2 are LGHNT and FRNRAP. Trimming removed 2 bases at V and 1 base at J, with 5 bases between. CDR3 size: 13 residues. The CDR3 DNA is TGTGCTAGTGGTTTGCAACCCCAAGAGACCCAGTACTTC. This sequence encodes CASGLQPQETQYF.

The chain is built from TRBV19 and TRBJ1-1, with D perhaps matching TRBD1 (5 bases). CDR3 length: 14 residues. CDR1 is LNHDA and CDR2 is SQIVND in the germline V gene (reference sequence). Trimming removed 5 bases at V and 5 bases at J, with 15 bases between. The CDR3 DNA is TGTGCCAGTAGTCCCCGGGGCGATCGGACTGAAGCTTTCTTT. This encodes CASSPRGDRTEAFF.

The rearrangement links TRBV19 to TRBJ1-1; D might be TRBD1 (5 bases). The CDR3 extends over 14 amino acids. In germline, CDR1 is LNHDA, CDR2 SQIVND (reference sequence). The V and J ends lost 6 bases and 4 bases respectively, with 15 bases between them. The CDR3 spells CASSPGRATTEAFF. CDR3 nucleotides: TGTGCCAGTAGCCCCGGCAGGGCCACCACTGAAGCTTTCTTT.